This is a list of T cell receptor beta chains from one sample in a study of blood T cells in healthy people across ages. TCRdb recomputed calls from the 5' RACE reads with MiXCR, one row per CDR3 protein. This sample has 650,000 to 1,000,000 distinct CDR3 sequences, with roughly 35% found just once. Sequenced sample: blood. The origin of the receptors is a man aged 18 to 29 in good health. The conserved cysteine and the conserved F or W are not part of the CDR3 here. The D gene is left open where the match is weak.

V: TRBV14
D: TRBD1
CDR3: ASSPIFGQEPVLGGYT

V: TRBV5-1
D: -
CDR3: ASSLYRGQDTQY

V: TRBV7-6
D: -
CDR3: PSKPTTGTTSNEKLF

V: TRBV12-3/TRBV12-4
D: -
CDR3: ASSPTGALAKNIQY

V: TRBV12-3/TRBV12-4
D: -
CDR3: ASSFVLSNQPQH

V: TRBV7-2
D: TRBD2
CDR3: ASSNKGLAGRDISTDTQY

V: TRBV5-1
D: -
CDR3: ASSLSKGAVTYEQF

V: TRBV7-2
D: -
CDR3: ASSPTAATNEKLF

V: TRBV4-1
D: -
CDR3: ASSQDERGANTEAF

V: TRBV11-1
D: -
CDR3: ASSLEGLDRNEQF

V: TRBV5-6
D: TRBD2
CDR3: ASSAGGGPLQY

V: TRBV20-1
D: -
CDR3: SARPPETGELF

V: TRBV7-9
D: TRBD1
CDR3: ASSCTGAYGYT

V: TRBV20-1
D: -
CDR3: SAIGTISYNEQY

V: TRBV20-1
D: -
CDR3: SASGGPSYNEQF

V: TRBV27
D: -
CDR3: ATKWGPTNEQF

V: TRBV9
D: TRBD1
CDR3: AGSVTRDRSYEQY

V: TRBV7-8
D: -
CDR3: ASSLSREPGANVLT

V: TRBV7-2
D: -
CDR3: ASSVPGGYYGYT

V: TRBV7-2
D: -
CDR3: ASSLDTDSSYNEQY

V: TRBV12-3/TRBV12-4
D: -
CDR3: ASSLDRVATDTQY

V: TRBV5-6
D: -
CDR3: ASSLGGGRENERF

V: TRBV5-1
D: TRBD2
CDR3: ASSAYFTSGSSYNEQF

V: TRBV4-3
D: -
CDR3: ASSPYTGPSSHNEQF

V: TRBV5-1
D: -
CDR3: ASSLGISTGELF

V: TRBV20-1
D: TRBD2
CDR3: SARRVAGEYEQY

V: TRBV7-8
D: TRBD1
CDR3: ASSLTGDRNYGYT

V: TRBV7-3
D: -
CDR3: ASSLTQMGNSPLH

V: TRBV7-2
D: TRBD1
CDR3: ASSYRPRTGDTGELF

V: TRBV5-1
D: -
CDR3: ASSPTRGDTDTQY

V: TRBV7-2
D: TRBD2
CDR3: ASTQTSGGFETQY

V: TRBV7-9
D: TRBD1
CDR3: ASSPRTGGKYEQY

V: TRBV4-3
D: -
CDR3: ASSPGGGGPDYGYT

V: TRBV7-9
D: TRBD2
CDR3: ASSPGRERNEQF

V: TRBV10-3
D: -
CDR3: AISEERRYEQY

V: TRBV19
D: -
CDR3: ASMGDGGNQPQH

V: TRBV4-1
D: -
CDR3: ASSQGGGEGTQY

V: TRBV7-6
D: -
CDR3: ASSPIGQSSYEQY

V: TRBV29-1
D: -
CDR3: SVAGGEGANYGYT

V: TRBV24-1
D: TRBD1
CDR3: ATAFYHDREVYMGKSNQPQH

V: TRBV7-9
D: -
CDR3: ASSSTENPGPNYGYT

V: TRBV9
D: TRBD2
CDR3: ASSAATSSGPYNEQF

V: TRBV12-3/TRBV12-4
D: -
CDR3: ASSLNFLRMDTQY

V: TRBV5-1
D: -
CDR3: ASSFTGKGSYEQY

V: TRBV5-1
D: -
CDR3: ASSLFGTHGEAF

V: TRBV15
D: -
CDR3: ATSHGASQETQY

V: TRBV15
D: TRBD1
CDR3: ATSLLRGRGPDYLAKNSQY

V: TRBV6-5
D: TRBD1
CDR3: ASSQTGGVQPQH

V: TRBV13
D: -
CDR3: ASRSPRGGGADTQY

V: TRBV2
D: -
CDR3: ASGGGGEQY

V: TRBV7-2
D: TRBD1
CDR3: AAFSTGGAYGYT

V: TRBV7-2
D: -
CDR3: ASSLNRDYEQY

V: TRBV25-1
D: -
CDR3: ASSESRGDTEAF

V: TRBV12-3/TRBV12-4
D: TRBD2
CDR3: ASSLQERGAPGREQF

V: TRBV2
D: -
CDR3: ASSRSGEVEKLF

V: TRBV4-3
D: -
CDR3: ASSQDIGTRGYT

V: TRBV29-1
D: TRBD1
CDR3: SAQTGAGNTIY

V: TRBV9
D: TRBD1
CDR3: ASSAATGQKLF

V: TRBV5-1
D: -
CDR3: ASSLAGDPNEKLF